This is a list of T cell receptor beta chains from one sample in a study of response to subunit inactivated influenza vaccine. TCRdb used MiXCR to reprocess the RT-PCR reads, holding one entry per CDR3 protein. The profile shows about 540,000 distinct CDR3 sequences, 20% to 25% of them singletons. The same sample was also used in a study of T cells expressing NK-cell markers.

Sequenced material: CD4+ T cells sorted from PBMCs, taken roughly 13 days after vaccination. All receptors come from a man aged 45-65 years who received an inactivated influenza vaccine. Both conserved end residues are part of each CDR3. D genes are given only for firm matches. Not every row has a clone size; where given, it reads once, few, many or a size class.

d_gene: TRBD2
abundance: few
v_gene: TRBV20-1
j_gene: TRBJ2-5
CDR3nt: TGCAGTGCTGAACATAAGACTAGCGGAAAGTACCAAGAGACCCAGTACTTC
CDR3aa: CSAEHKTSGKYQETQYF

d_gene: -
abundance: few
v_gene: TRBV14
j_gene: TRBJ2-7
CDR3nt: TGTGCCAGCAGCCAAGAATCCGGGGGCTCCTACGAGCAGTACTTC
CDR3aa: CASSQESGGSYEQYF

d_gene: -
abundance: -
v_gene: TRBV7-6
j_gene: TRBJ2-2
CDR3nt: TGTGCCAGCAGCTTAGTTGAAACGAACACCGGGGAGCTGTTTTTT
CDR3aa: CASSLVETNTGELFF

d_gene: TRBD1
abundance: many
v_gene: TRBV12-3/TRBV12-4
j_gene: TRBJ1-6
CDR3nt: TGTGCCAGCAGGAGGGACAGGGCCTCCGTGAACCTCCACTTT
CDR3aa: CASRRDRASVNLHF

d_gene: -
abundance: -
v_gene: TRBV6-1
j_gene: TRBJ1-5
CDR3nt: TGTGCCAGCAGTGAACCCTCGGTCAATCAGCCCCAGCATTTT
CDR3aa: CASSEPSVNQPQHF

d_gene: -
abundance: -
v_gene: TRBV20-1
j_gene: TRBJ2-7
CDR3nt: TGCAGTGCTAGAGATGGCGCCCGGGGAACCTACGAGCAGTACTTC
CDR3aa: CSARDGARGTYEQYF

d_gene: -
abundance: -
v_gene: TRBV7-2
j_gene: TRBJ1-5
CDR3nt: TGTGCCAGCAGCTTCAGCCCGAATCAGCCCCAGCATTTT
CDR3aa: CASSFSPNQPQHF

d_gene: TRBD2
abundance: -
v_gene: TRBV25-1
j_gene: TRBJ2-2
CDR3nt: TGTGCCAGCAGTGAAAGAGGACTAGTCCTGAACACCGGGGAGCTGTTTTTT
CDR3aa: CASSERGLVLNTGELFF

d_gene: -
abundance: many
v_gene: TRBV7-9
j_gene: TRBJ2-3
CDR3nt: TGTGCCAGCAGCCCCTTTCGGGCGACAGATACGCAGTATTTT
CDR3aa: CASSPFRATDTQYF

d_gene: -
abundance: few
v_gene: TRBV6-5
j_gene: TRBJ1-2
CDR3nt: TGTGCCAGCAGTTATACAGGACAGAACTATGGCTACACCTTC
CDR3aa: CASSYTGQNYGYTF

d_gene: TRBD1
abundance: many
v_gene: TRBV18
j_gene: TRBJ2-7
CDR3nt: TGTGCCAGCTCGCGAGGGACAGCCGACTCCTACGAGCAGTACTTC
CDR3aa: CASSRGTADSYEQYF

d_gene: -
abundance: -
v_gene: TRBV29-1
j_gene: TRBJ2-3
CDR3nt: TGCAGCGTTGTACTGGGGGCGAGGGCACAGACGACGCAGTATTTT
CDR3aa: CSVVLGARAQTTQYF

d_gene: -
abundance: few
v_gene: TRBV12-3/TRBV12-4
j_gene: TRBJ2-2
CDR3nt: TGTGCCAGCAGATTAGGGGGGAACACCGGGGAGCTGTTTTTT
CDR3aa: CASRLGGNTGELFF

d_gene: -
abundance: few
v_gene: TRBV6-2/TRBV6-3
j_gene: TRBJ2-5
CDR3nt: TGTGCCAGCAGTTCCTCGACCCAAGAGACCCAGTACTTC
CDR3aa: CASSSSTQETQYF

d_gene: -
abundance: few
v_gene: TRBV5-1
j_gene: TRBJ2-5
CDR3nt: TGCGCCAGCAGCTTGGAGGGGGGCCGGCAGCCTCAAAACTTC
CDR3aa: CASSLEGGRQPQNF

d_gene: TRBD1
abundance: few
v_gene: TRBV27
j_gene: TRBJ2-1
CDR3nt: TGTGCCAGCAGTCTAAAGACAGGGGATCCCTACAATGAGCAGTTCTTC
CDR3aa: CASSLKTGDPYNEQFF

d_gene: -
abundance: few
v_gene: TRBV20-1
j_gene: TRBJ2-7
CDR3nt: TGCAGTGCTAGAGGTTACTCCGGGGCCCCCTACGAGCAGTACTTC
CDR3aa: CSARGYSGAPYEQYF

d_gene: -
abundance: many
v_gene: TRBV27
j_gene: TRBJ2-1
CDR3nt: TGTGCCAGCAGTTTAAGCGGGTTAGATGAGCAGTTCTTC
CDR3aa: CASSLSGLDEQFF

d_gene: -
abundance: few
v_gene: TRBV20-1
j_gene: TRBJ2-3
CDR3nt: TGCAGTGCTAGGGGTCCGGATTTGCCCGATACGCAGTATTTT
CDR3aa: CSARGPDLPDTQYF

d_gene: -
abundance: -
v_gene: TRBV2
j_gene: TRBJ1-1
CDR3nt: TGTGCCAGCAGTGACCCCCGGACAGCGAACACTGAAGCTTTCTTT
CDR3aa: CASSDPRTANTEAFF

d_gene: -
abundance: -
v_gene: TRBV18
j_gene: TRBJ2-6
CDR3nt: TGTGCCAGCTCACCATCGGGCTCTGGGGCCAACGTCCTGACTTTC
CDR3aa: CASSPSGSGANVLTF

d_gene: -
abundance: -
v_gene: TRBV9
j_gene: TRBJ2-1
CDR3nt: TGTGCCAGCAGCGCGGGGGACAATTCCCGCTCCTACAATGAGCAGTTCTTC
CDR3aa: CASSAGDNSRSYNEQFF

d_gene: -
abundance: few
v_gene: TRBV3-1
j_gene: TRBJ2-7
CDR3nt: TGTGCCAGCAGCCAAGACTACTCCTCCTACGAGCAGTACTTC
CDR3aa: CASSQDYSSYEQYF

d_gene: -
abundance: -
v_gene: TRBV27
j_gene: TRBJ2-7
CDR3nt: TGTGCCAGCAGTTTCGGGGTTATCTACGAGCAGTACTTC
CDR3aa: CASSFGVIYEQYF

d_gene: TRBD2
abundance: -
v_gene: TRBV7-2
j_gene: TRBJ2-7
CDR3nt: TGTGCCAGCAGCCTTAGCGGGGGGGCTGGGTACGAGCAGTACTTC
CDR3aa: CASSLSGGAGYEQYF

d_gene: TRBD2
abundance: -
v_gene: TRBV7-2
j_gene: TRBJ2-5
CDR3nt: TGTGCCAGCAGCCCAAGAATAGCGGGAGGGCCAGGGGGGACCCAGTACTTC
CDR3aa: CASSPRIAGGPGGTQYF

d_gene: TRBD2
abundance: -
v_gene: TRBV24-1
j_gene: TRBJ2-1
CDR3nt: TGTGCCACCAGTAGTTCCGGGACTAGCGGGGTCAGTGAGCAGTTCTTC
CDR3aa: CATSSSGTSGVSEQFF

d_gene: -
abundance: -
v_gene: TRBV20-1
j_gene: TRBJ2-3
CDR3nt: TGCAGTGCTAGAGATCTCGCGGGGAAGGGAGATACGCAGTATTTT
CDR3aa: CSARDLAGKGDTQYF

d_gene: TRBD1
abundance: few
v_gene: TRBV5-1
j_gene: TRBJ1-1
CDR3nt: TGCGCCAGCAGCGCGACAGGGCGGGGAGACACTGAAGCTTTCTTT
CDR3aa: CASSATGRGDTEAFF

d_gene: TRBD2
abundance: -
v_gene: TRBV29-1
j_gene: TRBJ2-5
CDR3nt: TGCAGCGCCGGGGGGGGAGAGACCCAGTACTTC
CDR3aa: CSAGGGETQYF

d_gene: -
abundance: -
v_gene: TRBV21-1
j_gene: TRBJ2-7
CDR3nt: TGTGCCAGCAGCAAAGCGAATCTAGCGGCTTACTCCTACGAGCAGTACTTC
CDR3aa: CASSKANLAAYSYEQYF

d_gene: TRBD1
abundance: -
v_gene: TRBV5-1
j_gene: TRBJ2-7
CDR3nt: TGTGCCAGCAGTGCCGGGACAGGGGTATCCTACGAGCAGTACTTC
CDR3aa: CASSAGTGVSYEQYF

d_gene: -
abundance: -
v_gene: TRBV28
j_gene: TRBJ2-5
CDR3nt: TGTGCCAGCAGTCGGGATTTCAGGAAGCAAGAGACCCAGTACTTC
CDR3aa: CASSRDFRKQETQYF

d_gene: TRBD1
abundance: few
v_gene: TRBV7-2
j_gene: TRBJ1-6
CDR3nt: TGTGCCAGCACCCAGGAAGGGGGCAGTTATTCACCCCTCCACTTT
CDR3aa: CASTQEGGSYSPLHF

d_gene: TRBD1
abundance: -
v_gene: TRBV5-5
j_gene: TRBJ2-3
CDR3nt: TGTGCCAGCAGCTGGGGACAGGGTCTTACAGATACGCAGTATTTT
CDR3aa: CASSWGQGLTDTQYF

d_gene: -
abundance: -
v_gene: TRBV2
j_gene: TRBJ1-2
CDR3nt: TGTGCCAGCAGTGAAATGGGGCCGCCGACCTCAGACTATGGCTACACCTTC
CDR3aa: CASSEMGPPTSDYGYTF

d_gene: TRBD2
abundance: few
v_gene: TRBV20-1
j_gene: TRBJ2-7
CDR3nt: TGCAGTGCTAGAGATGAGAGTAGCGGGGGCCAGGGCGAGCAGTACTTC
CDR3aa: CSARDESSGGQGEQYF

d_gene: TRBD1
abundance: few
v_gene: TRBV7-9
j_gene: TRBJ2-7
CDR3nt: TGTGCCAGCAGCGGAAATTTGGACAGGGCCTACGAGCAGTACTTC
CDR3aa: CASSGNLDRAYEQYF

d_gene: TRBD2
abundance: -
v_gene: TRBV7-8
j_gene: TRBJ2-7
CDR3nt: TGTGCCAGCAACCCGGGACTAGCGGAGTACGAGCAGTACTTC
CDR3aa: CASNPGLAEYEQYF

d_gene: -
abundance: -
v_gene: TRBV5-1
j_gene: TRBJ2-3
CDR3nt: TGCGCCAGCAGCTTGACCGGGGGCTCAGATACGCAGTATTTT
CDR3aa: CASSLTGGSDTQYF

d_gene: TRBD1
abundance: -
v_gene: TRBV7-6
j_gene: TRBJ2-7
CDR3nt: TGTGCCAGCAGCTTATCTGGGGACAGCTCCTACGAGCAGTACTTC
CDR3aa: CASSLSGDSSYEQYF

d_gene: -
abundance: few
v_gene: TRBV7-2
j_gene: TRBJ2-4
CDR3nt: TGTGCCAGCAGCTTAGAGGGATACAAAAACATTCAGTACTTC
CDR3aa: CASSLEGYKNIQYF

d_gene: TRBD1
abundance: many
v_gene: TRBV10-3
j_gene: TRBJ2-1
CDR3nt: TGTGCCATCAGTCAGGACAGGGGCTCCTACAATGAGCAGTTCTTC
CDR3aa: CAISQDRGSYNEQFF

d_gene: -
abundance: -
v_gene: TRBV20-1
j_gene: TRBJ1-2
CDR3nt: TGCAGTGCTAGAGCTCCGGGGCGGCAGGGCCATGGCTACACCTTC
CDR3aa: CSARAPGRQGHGYTF

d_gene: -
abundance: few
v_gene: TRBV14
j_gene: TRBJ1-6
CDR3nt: TGTGCCAGCAGCCATGGGGATGTTTCACCCCTCCACTTT
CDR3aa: CASSHGDVSPLHF

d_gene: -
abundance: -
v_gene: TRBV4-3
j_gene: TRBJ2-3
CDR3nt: TGCGCCAGCAGCCGTTTTCTGTCTAGCTCGAATGAAGATACGCAGTATTTT
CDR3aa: CASSRFLSSSNEDTQYF

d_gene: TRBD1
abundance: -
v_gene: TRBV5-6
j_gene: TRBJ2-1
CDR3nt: TGTGCCAGCAGCGCCGGGACAGTGTCTCAGTTCTTC
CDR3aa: CASSAGTVSQFF

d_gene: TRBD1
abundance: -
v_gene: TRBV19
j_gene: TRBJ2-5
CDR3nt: TGTGCCAGTAGCCTACAGGGGAATCGAGAGACCCAGTACTTC
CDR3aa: CASSLQGNRETQYF

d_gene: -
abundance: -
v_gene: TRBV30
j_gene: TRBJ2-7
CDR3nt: TGTGCCTGGAGCCGACCGGCGGGGCAGTACTTC
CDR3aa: CAWSRPAGQYF

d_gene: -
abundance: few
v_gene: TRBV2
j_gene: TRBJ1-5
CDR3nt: TGTGCCAGCAGTGGGACCGAAAGCAATCAGCCCCAGCATTTT
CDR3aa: CASSGTESNQPQHF

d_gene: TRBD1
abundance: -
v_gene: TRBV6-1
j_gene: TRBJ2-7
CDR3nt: TGTGCCAGCAGTACCGGACAGGGGGCTCGCGAGCAGTACTTC
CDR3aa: CASSTGQGAREQYF

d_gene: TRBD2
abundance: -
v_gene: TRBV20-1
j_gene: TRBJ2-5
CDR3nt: TGCAGTGCCATCCGACTAGCGGATCACCAAGAGACCCAGTACTTC
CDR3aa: CSAIRLADHQETQYF

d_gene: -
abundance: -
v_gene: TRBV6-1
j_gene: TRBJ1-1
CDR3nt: TGTGCCAGCAGTGAAGAACTTCGGGTACCGAACACTGAAGCTTTCTTT
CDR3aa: CASSEELRVPNTEAFF

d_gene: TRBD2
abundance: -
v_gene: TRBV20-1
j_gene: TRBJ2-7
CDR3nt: TGCAGTGCTCCAGCGGGGGCAGCCTCCTACGAGCAGTACTTC
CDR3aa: CSAPAGAASYEQYF

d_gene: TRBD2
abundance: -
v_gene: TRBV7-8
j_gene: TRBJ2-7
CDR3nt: TGTGCCAGCAGCTCCACTAGCGGGGGGGCGACCTACGAGCAGTACTTC
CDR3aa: CASSSTSGGATYEQYF

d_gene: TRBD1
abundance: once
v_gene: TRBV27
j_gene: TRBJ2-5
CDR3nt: TGTGCCAGCAGTGGGACAGGGTCCGGGACCCAGTACTTC
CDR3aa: CASSGTGSGTQYF

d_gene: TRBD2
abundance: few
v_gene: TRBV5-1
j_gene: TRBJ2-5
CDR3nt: TGCGCCAGTAGGGGACTAGTCATAGGAGAGACCCAGTACTTC
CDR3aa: CASRGLVIGETQYF

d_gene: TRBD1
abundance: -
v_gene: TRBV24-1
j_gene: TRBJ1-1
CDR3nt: TGTGCCACCAGAGAGACAGGGAAGAACACTGAAGCTTTCTTT
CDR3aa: CATRETGKNTEAFF

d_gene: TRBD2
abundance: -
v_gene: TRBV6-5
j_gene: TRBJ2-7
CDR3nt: TGTGCCAGCAGTTACGAGCTAGCGGGCGCCTACGAGCAGTACTTC
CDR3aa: CASSYELAGAYEQYF